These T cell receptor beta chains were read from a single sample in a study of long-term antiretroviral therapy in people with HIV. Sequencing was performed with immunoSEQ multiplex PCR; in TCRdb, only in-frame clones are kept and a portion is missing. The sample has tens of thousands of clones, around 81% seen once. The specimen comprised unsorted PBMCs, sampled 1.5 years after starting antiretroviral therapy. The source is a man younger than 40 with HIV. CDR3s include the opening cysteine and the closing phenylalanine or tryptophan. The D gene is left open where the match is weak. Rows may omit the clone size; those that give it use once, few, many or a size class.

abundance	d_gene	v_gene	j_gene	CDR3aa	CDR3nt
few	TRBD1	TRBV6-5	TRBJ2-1	CASSDPGGAYNEQFF	TGTGCCAGCAGCGACCCAGGGGGCGCCTACAATGAGCAGTTCTTC
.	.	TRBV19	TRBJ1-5	CATRHKNQPQHF	TGTGCCACAAGGCACAAGAATCAGCCCCAGCATTTT
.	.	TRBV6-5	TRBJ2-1	CASSYSGDRFDEQFF	TGTGCCAGCAGTTACTCGGGTGACAGGTTCGATGAGCAGTTCTTC
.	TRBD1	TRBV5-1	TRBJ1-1	CASSLLHRTGGSNTEAFF	TGCGCCAGCAGCTTGTTGCATCGGACAGGGGGAAGTAACACTGAAGCTTTCTTT
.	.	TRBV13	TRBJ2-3	CASSSTDSPTDTQYF	TGTGCCAGCAGCTCCACGGACAGCCCCACAGATACGCAGTATTTT
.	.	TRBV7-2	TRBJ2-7	CASSLEIGEQYF	TGTGCCAGCAGCTTAGAGATTGGGGAGCAGTACTTC
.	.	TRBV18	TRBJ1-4	CASSQTTLQGATNEKLFF	TGTGCCAGCTCACAGACCACTCTACAGGGCGCAACTAATGAAAAACTGTTTTTT
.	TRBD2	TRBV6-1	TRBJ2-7	CASSDPQRGDEQYF	TGTGCCAGCAGTGACCCCCAGCGGGGGGACGAGCAGTACTTC
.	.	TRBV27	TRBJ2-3	CASSFVASTDTQYF	TGTGCCAGCAGTTTCGTGGCTAGCACAGATACGCAGTATTTT
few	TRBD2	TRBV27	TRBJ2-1	CASSLKGTSRYNEQFF	TGTGCCAGCAGTCTTAAGGGGACTAGCCGGTACAATGAGCAGTTCTTC
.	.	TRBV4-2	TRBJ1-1	CASSQMNTEAFF	TGTGCCAGCAGCCAAATGAACACTGAAGCTTTCTTT
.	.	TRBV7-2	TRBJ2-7	CASSSTGGGYEQYF	TGTGCCAGCAGCTCCACAGGGGGGGGCTACGAGCAGTACTTC
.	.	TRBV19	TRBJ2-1	CATTTYNEQFF	TGTGCCACCACTACCTACAATGAGCAGTTCTTC
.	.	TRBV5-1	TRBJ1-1	CASSVRGPGRSEAFF	TGCGCCAGCAGCGTCCGGGGCCCCGGGAGGTCTGAAGCTTTCTTT
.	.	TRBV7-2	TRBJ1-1	CASSLTSAWGNTEAFF	TGTGCCAGCAGCTTAACCTCCGCCTGGGGGAACACTGAAGCTTTCTTT
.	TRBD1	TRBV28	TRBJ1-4	CASCPLGFGSQHQGELPTNEKLFF	TGTGCCAGCTGCCCTTTGGGGTTTGGGTCTCAGCATCAGGGGGAGCTTCCAACTAATGAAAAACTGTTTTTT
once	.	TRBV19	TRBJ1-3	CASSTPSHSGNTIYF	TGTGCCAGTAGTACTCCGTCCCACTCTGGAAACACCATATATTTT
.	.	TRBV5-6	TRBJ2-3	CASSPVGVTDTQYF	TGTGCCAGCAGCCCCGTCGGGGTGACAGATACGCAGTATTTT
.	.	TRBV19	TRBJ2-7	CASSDPDTEQYF	TGTGCCAGTAGCGACCCGGATACCGAGCAGTACTTC
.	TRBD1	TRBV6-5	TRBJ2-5	CASRGADRVGETQYF	TGTGCCAGCCGTGGGGCGGACAGGGTTGGAGAGACCCAGTACTTC
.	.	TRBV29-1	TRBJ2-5	CSGSGYETQYF	TGCAGCGGCTCAGGGTACGAGACCCAGTACTTC
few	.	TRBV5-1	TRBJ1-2	CASGTTSYGYTF	TGCGCCAGCGGAACGACCTCCTATGGCTACACCTTC
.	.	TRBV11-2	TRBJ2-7	CASSLGGDERGGKQYF	TGTGCCAGCAGCTTAGGAGGGGATGAGAGGGGGGGTAAGCAGTACTTC
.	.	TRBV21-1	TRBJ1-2	CASSKGGQGGPNYGYTF	TGTGCCAGCAGCAAAGGTGGACAGGGTGGGCCTAACTATGGCTACACCTTC
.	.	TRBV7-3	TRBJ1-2	CASRDSGTWYGYTF	TGTGCCAGCAGAGATTCCGGGACTTGGTATGGCTACACCTTC
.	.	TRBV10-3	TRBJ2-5	CAISARSTEETQYF	TGTGCCATCAGTGCACGGAGCACCGAAGAGACCCAGTACTTC
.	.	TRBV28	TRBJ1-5	CASSLGQPQHF	TGTGCCAGCAGTTTAGGGCAGCCCCAGCATTTT
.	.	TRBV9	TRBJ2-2	CASSVIAANTGELFF	TGTGCCAGCAGCGTAATAGCGGCGAACACCGGGGAGCTGTTTTTT
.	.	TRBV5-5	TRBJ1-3	CASSSQPSSGNTIYF	TGTGCCAGCAGCTCGCAACCCAGCTCTGGAAACACCATATATTTT
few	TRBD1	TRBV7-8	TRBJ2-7	CASLNRGGGYEQYF	TGTGCCTCCCTAAACAGGGGCGGCGGTTACGAGCAGTACTTC
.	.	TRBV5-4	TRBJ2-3	CASSTEWTDTQYF	TGTGCCAGCAGCACGGAATGGACAGATACGCAGTATTTT
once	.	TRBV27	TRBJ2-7	CASSLKGKGWTVSGTYEQYF	TGTGCCAGCAGTTTAAAAGGCAAGGGGTGGACGGTCTCGGGTACCTACGAGCAGTACTTC
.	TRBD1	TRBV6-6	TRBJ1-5	CASSYGQVNQPQHF	TGTGCCAGCAGTTACGGACAGGTGAATCAGCCCCAGCATTTT
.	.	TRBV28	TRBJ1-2	CASSLMDRRYYGYTF	TGTGCCAGCAGTTTAATGGACCGACGGTACTATGGCTACACCTTC
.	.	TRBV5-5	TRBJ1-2	CASSLGGGNYGYTF	TGTGCCAGCAGCTTGGGCGGCGGGAACTATGGCTACACCTTC
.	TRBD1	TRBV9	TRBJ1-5	CASSLTGDGSQPQHF	TGTGCCAGCAGCCTTACAGGGGATGGGAGTCAGCCCCAGCATTTT
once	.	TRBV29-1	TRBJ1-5	CSVQQGSDQPQHF	TGCAGCGTACAACAGGGCTCTGATCAGCCCCAGCATTTT
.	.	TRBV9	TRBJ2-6	CASSSSGANVLTF	TGTGCCAGCAGCTCCTCAGGGGCGAACGTCCTGACTTTC
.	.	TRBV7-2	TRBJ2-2	CASSLAPATGELFF	TGTGCCAGCAGCTTAGCCCCAGCCACCGGGGAGCTGTTTTTT
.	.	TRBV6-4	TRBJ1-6	CASSRDGDVSPLHF	TGTGCCAGCAGCCGGGACGGGGATGTATCACCCCTCCACTTT
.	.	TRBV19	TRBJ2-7	CASSMASRGEQYF	TGTGCCAGTAGTATGGCCTCGAGGGGCGAGCAGTACTTC
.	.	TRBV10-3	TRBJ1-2	CAISATQGNYGYTF	TGTGCCATCAGTGCGACCCAGGGGAACTATGGCTACACCTTC
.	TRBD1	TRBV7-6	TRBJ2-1	CASSVQGASINEQFF	TGTGCCAGCAGCGTACAGGGGGCGTCCATCAATGAGCAGTTCTTC
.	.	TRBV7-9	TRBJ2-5	CATDRDLRDLYF	TGTGCCACAGACCGGGACCTAAGGGACTTGTACTTC
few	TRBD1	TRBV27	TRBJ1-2	CASSTRTGVGYGYTF	TGTGCCAGCAGTACGCGGACAGGGGTGGGCTATGGCTACACCTTC
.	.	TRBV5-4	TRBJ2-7	CASSTAPGHLLYEQYF	TGTGCCAGCAGCACGGCACCGGGACACCTCCTCTACGAGCAGTACTTC
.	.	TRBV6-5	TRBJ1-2	CASSYSGGYGYTF	TGTGCCAGCAGTTACTCAGGAGGGTATGGCTACACCTTC
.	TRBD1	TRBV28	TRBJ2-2	CASSTRQGGSGELFF	TGTGCCAGCAGTACCCGACAGGGCGGGTCCGGGGAGCTGTTTTTT
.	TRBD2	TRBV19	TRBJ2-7	CATKLASGAYEQYF	TGTGCCACCAAACTGGCTAGCGGGGCCTACGAGCAGTACTTC
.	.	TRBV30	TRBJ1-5	CAWSSRGNQPQHF	TGTGCCTGGAGTTCGAGGGGCAATCAGCCCCAGCATTTT
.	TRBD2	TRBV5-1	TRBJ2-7	CASSTSGGGYEQYF	TGCGCCAGCAGCACTAGCGGGGGGGGCTACGAGCAGTACTTC
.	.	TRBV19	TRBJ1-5	CASSIVLLPDQPQHF	TGTGCCAGTAGTATAGTCCTACTACCGGATCAGCCCCAGCATTTT